The 19 T cell receptor beta chains presented below share a single source sample, sequenced in a study of OX40 agonist ivuxolimab in advanced cancers. The data were produced by immunoSEQ multiplex PCR, yet TCRdb's version contains in-frame clones alone and is incomplete. The table includes over 75,000 clones, 94% detected once. The sequencing here drew on CD4+ or CD8+ T cells sorted from blood, taken in a trial of the OX40 agonist ivuxolimab. The origin of the receptors is an adult with an advanced solid tumor such as melanoma, head and neck, liver or kidney cancer.

The J gene is TRBJ2-5, the V gene TRBV5-1; TRBD2 agrees at 7 bases. This CDR3 is built from 15 residues. Trimming at V came to 0 bases and at J to 4 bases, leaving 6 bases not matched to a gene. Germline CDR1 is SGHRS and CDR2 is YFSETQ. CDR3 residues: CASSLVGREGETQYF. The CDR3, as DNA: TGCGCCAGCAGCTTGGTAGGCAGGGAGGGAGAGACCCAGTACTTC.

V usage is TRBV11-2 and J usage is TRBJ1-2, with 9 bases identical to TRBD1. V gave up 3 bases and J gave up 1 base; unmatched junction bases: 12. This CDR3 has 18 residues. Germline CDR1 reads SGHAT; CDR2 reads FQNNGV. CDR3 sequence reads: CASSFDATGGSNNYGYTF. The CDR3 DNA follows: TGTGCCAGCAGCTTTGACGCGACAGGGGGTTCCAATAACTATGGCTACACCTTC.

This rearrangement joins TRBV21-1 to TRBJ2-7; the D call TRBD2 from the table was never checked on the DNA. TRBV21-1 is an annotated pseudogene. The CDR3 length is 11 residues. For the CDR3, the DNA is TGTGCCAGCAGCCTAAGTCCTGAGCAGTACTTC. Translating it yields CASSLSPEQYF.

The chain recombines TRBV5-5 with TRBJ2-1; D gene ambiguous. The length of the CDR3 is 14 residues. Germline V CDR1 and CDR2: SGHKS, YYEKEE (reference sequence). The germline V and J ends were trimmed by 5 bases and 7 bases, with 16 bases remaining between them. The chain's CDR3 is CASSSSLSANEQFF. The CDR3 DNA is TGTGCCAGCAGTTCGTCATTATCGGCTAATGAGCAGTTCTTC.

CDR3 sequence (DNA): TGTGCCAGCAGCCAGAGCGGGACTGGGTACAATGAGCAGTTCTTC. It is translated as CASSQSGTGYNEQFF. The chain joins TRBV13 to TRBJ2-1, with 7 bases identical to TRBD2. This CDR3 has 15 residues. V was clipped by 5 bases and J by 4 bases; unmatched bases: 8. The V gene's germline CDR1 is PRHDT and CDR2 FYEKMQ (reference sequence).

V gene TRBV2 combines with J gene TRBJ1-4; a weak D match, TRBD1 (5 bases). Germline CDR1 is SNHLY and CDR2 is FYNNEI. The V end was cut by 6 bases, the J end by 8 bases, with 19 bases between. CDR3 length: 15 amino acids. CDR3 nucleotide sequence: TGTGCCAGCAGCGGTGGGACCTCAAAAAGGGAAAAACTGTTTTTT. Encoded protein: CASSGGTSKREKLFF.

The CDR3 DNA follows: TGTGCCAGCAGCTTGGCCGGGGAAAGTTTCAATGAGCAGTTCTTC. Its protein product is CASSLAGESFNEQFF. The rearrangement uses TRBV5-4 and TRBJ2-1; D possibly corresponds to TRBD2 (5 bases). The CDR3 has 15 residues. V was clipped by 0 bases and J by 6 bases, with 13 bases between them. Germline values: CDR1 SGHNT, CDR2 YYREEE (reference sequence).

The V call is TRBV6-5, the J call TRBJ2-7, with D tentatively TRBD2 (5 bases). This CDR3 has 11 amino acids. The germline V gene has CDR1 MNHEY and CDR2 SVGAGI. The ends were cut back, 8 bases at V and 4 bases at J, with 9 bases in the middle. DNA for the CDR3: TGTGCCAGCCGGGATACTTACGAGCAGTACTTC. Translated: CASRDTYEQYF.

J is TRBJ2-2 and V is TRBV15; 7 bases fit TRBD1. J was trimmed by 4 bases and V by 4 bases; bases with no gene match: 6. The CDR3 covers 15 residues. Germline V gives CDR1 LNHNV, CDR2 YYDKDF (reference sequence). This CDR3 reads CATSTYRGSTGELFF. The CDR3 bases are TGTGCCACCAGCACTTACAGGGGCTCCACCGGGGAGCTGTTTTTT.

V gene TRBV9 combines with J gene TRBJ2-1; 7 positions match TRBD2. V trimming: 4 bases; J trimming: 6 bases; junction bases outside the gene matches: 13. The CDR3 loop spans 16 amino acids. Germline loops: CDR1 SGDLS, CDR2 YYNGEE. The CDR3 bases are TGTGCCAGCAGCCCCAACCCTGGTCAGCGGGGCAATGAGCAGTTCTTC. Translating gives CASSPNPGQRGNEQFF.

Here the CDR3 reads CASSVRLSGRTDTQYF. CDR3 in DNA: TGTGCCAGCAGCGTCCGGTTGAGCGGGAGGACAGATACGCAGTATTTT. This chain joins TRBV9 and TRBJ2-3; TRBD2 aligns across 9 bases. Germline lookup yields CDR1 SGDLS and CDR2 YYNGEE. CDR3 size: 16 residues. J was trimmed by 3 bases and V by 2 bases; bases with no gene match: 7. The full variable domain, in which reference TRBV9 and TRBJ2-3 provide the parts outside the CDR3, is DSGVTQTPKHLITATGQRVTLRCSPRSGDLSVYWYQQSLDQGLQFLIQYYNGEERAKGNILERFSAQQFPDLHSELNLSSLELGDSALYFCASSVRLSGRTDTQYFGPGTRLTVL.

The rearrangement links TRBV25-1 to TRBJ1-2, with D maybe TRBD1 (5 bases). Germline V CDR1 and CDR2: MGHDK, SYGVNS. The V and J ends lost 4 bases and 7 bases respectively, with 16 bases between them. The CDR3 consists of 14 residues. In nucleotides, the CDR3 is TGTGCCAGCAGTGTTACCGGGGGACCTTCTGGCTACACCTTC. It encodes CASSVTGGPSGYTF.

The genes are TRBV10-3 and TRBJ2-7; D is ambiguous. CDR3 length: 12 amino acids. Germline CDR1 is ENHRY and CDR2 is SYGVKD. Trimming removed 11 bases from V and 2 bases from J, with 13 bases in between. The CDR3 reads CALGGDTYEQYF. The CDR3 DNA sequence: TGTGCCCTGGGCGGAGATACCTACGAGCAGTACTTC.

This chain uses TRBV6-5 with TRBJ2-3; TRBD1 might be the D (5 bases). V was clipped by 6 bases and J by 1 base, with 11 bases between them. Germline CDR1 reads MNHEY; CDR2 reads SVGAGI. This CDR3 has 14 amino acids. As DNA, the CDR3 is TGTGCCAGCAGCCTGGGGCAGGGCACAGATACGCAGTATTTT. Encoded protein: CASSLGQGTDTQYF.

This chain links TRBV6-1 with TRBJ2-2; 8 nucleotides line up with TRBD1. Per the germline V gene, CDR1 is MNHNS and CDR2 is SASEGT. Losses at the gene ends were 4 bases for V and 3 bases for J; bases not matched to a gene: 7. The CDR3 is made up of 16 amino acids. For the CDR3, the DNA is TGTGCCAGCAGTGGCGGACAGGGCAGGGACACCGGGGAGCTGTTTTTT. Amino acid sequence: CASSGGQGRDTGELFF.

This clone appeared a single time. The chain combines TRBV28 with TRBJ1-4; no definite D call. Germline CDR1 reads MDHEN; CDR2 reads SYDVKM. The V end lost 0 bases, the J end lost 10 bases, and 15 bases lay between the germline ends. The CDR3 length is 15 residues. CDR3 sequence: CASSLWTFTSGKLFF. CDR3 nucleotides: TGTGCCAGCAGTTTATGGACATTTACGAGTGGAAAACTGTTTTTT.

The chain combines TRBV27 with TRBJ2-7; D possibly corresponds to TRBD1 (6 bases). Germline CDR1 is MNHEY and CDR2 is SMNVEV (reference sequence). The CDR3 length is 15 residues. Between the trimmed V and J ends, which lost 0 bases and 0 bases, there was a span of 9 bases. CDR3 coding DNA: TGTGCCAGCAGTTTATCTACAGGGAACTCCTACGAGCAGTACTTC. Translation gives CASSLSTGNSYEQYF.

In its sample, this clone was seen once. The V and J genes are TRBV11-3 and TRBJ2-1; unclear D gene. Germline values: CDR1 SGHNT, CDR2 YENEEA. Trimming shortened V by 1 base and J by 3 bases, and 4 bases separated the two germline ends. There are 13 residues in the CDR3. The chain's CDR3 is CASSLGLYNEQFF. CDR3 nucleotide sequence: TGTGCCAGCAGCTTAGGACTCTACAATGAGCAGTTCTTC.

This rearrangement joins TRBV29-1 to TRBJ1-1; D unclear. Germline assignment: CDR1 SQVTM and CDR2 ANQGSEA. The CDR3 is made up of 13 amino acids. With 6 bases removed from V and 0 bases from J, the gap between germline ends came to 11 bases. CDR3 residues: CSVDGLVNTEAFF. CDR3 sequence (DNA): TGCAGCGTCGATGGTCTAGTGAACACTGAAGCTTTCTTT.